The present T cell receptor beta chain was sequenced within a study of molecular identifiers for immune sequencing clone quantification. V lost 7 bases and J lost 1, with 16 bases in between. This CDR3 region has 15 residues. Per germline, CDR1 SQVTM and CDR2 ANQGSEA. Study-level results: One cell's worth of spiked Jurkat TCR RNA was reportedly detectable among about 930,000 naive cells. Clonotypes topping 20 RNA copies carried over 98% of effector molecules but under 1% of naive ones.

This clonotype came up many times. Its antigen is undetermined. TCRdb itself ran the PCR reads through MiXCR, one entry per CDR3 protein. The sample lists approximately 550,000 distinct CDR3 sequences, around a fifth seen once, with approximately 0.84% in the top ten. The sequence was obtained from a human donor in good health. Some libraries in this study had Jurkat cell RNA spiked in. What was sequenced was naive CD8+ T cells from blood, with Jurkat cell RNA spiked in. This sample's subset: FACS-sorted CD8+CD4-CCR7+CD45RA+ naive T cells. The rearrangement links TRBV29-1 to TRBJ2-2, with a possible D match to TRBD1 (5 bases). CDR3 sequence: CSAQGGALNTGELFF. The CDR3, as DNA: TGCAGCGCTCAGGGTGGGGCTTTGAACACCGGGGAGCTGTTTTTT.